This T cell receptor (beta chain) was retrieved from a study of cytomegalovirus exposure and HLA in healthy donors. Background on the study: The roughly 120 million unique TCR beta sequences, from roughly 170 million T cells, were found by an earlier analysis.

This PCR relied on a set of 60 Vbeta primers and 13 Jbeta primers. Method: immunoSEQ multiplex PCR; TCRdb's copy keeps in-frame clones and lacks some. The sample holds about 100,000 clones, roughly 71% seen once. Germline CDR1 is MNHEY and CDR2 is SMNVEV (reference sequence). This CDR3 is 14 amino acids long. Trimming cost V 3 bases and J 7 bases; bases outside gene matches: 7. Turning to this clone: The target antigen is unknown.

General observations from the study: In vitro confirmation showed three CMV-associated chains to be CMV antigen specific. TRBV6-2, TRBV6-3 and some other V segments were unresolvable in 87-base-pair reads. Later analysis reportedly placed an Asian-associated ancestry cluster below the approximately 680-donor mean in N-insertions.

Specimen: PBMCs. The clonotype originates from a man aged 35 to 55 in good health and CMV-seropositive. The chain is built from TRBV27 and TRBJ2-7, with TRBD1 matching over 9 bases. This chain's CDR3 is CASSLAGTGQEQYF. The CDR3 DNA follows: TGTGCCAGCAGTTTGGCCGGGACAGGGCAAGAGCAGTACTTC.